Shown below are 17 T cell receptor beta chains from a single sample sequenced in a study of TIL therapy for anti-PD-1-resistant metastatic lung cancer. The immunoSEQ assay was v3. The data were produced by immunoSEQ multiplex PCR, yet TCRdb's version contains in-frame clones alone and is incomplete. The data hold roughly 92,000 clones, with just over 65% observed a single time. Regarding time point: pre-treatment sample, taken before nivolumab and TIL therapy. Pleural nodules or supraclavicular lymph nodes made up most of the excised metastases sampled. Sample: tumor tissue, taken at baseline. The receptors were sampled from a person aged 25-85 years with non-small cell lung cancer.

The chain has TRBV27 and TRBJ2-3; D is uncertain. The CDR3 is made up of 12 amino acids. Germline V gene lookup returns CDR1 MNHEY and CDR2 SMNVEV (reference sequence). Trimming took 5 bases from V and 3 from J, leaving 6 bases between them. CDR3 residues: CASSAGTDTQYF. In DNA, the CDR3 is TGTGCCAGCAGTGCAGGAACAGATACGCAGTATTTT.

J is TRBJ2-7 and V is TRBV11-2; either TRBD1 or TRBD2 may fit D (5 bases each). Per the germline V gene, CDR1 is SGHAT and CDR2 is FQNNGV. V gave up 5 bases and J gave up 6 bases, with 23 bases separating them. The length of the CDR3 is 16 residues. The CDR3, as DNA: TGTGCCAGCAGCCGTGAGGCCGGGCGAACTGGGGGCGAGCAGTACTTC. It specifies CASSREAGRTGGEQYF.

The chain links TRBV5-1 to TRBJ2-3, with D unresolved. Trimming pared 6 bases from V and 0 bases from J, leaving 14 bases between. This CDR3 has 15 residues. Looked up from germline, CDR1 is SGHRS and CDR2 is YFSETQ. The CDR3 nucleotides are TGCGCCAGCACGACCGGACGGTCTAGCACAGATACGCAGTATTTT. Its protein product is CASTTGRSSTDTQYF.

This chain links TRBV10-1 with TRBJ2-2, with 7 bases matching TRBD1. Germline V gene lookup returns CDR1 WNHNN and CDR2 SYGVQD (reference sequence). This CDR3 region has 15 residues. Unmatched junction bases numbered 14, after V lost 8 bases and J lost 8 bases. CDR3 amino acids: CASDRVEQQGGELFF. CDR3 in DNA: TGCGCCAGCGACAGGGTGGAACAGCAAGGAGGGGAGCTGTTTTTT.

The table lists this clone with a few counts. This chain joins TRBV2 and TRBJ1-5; D unresolved. This CDR3 spans 13 amino acids. Trimming pared 7 bases from V and 2 bases from J, leaving 9 bases between. Looked up from germline, CDR1 is SNHLY and CDR2 is FYNNEI. Written as DNA, the CDR3 is TGTGCCAGCATCGAGGGAGGCAATCAGCCCCAGCATTTT. Translation gives CASIEGGNQPQHF.

This chain connects TRBV7-2 to TRBJ1-1; D is possibly TRBD1 (5 bases). The germline CDR1 and CDR2 sequences are SGHTA and FQGNSA. Trimming took off 1 base at V and 4 bases at J, with 10 bases between the two ends. The CDR3 runs 14 residues. CDR3 amino acids: CASSLVEGPTEAFF. The DNA of the CDR3 is TGTGCCAGCAGCTTAGTGGAGGGACCCACTGAAGCTTTCTTT.

Written as DNA, the CDR3 is TGTGCCAGCAGCCCGGGGGGGGACAATGAGCAGTTCTTC. Translation gives CASSPGGDNEQFF. V and J are TRBV9 and TRBJ2-1; the match to TRBD2 covers 8 bases. This CDR3 is 13 amino acids long. J lost 5 bases, V lost 4 bases, and 2 bases had no gene match. Germline CDR1 SGDLS, CDR2 YYNGEE.

This clone was seen a single time. The chain couples TRBV30 to TRBJ2-4; D possibly corresponds to TRBD1 (5 bases). CDR3 length: 13 amino acids. V lost 0 bases and J lost 9, with 12 bases in between. Looked up from germline, CDR1 is GTSNPN and CDR2 is SVGIG (reference sequence). CDR3 amino acids: CAWSVSRATIQYF. The CDR3 DNA sequence: TGTGCCTGGAGTGTATCCAGGGCGACCATTCAGTACTTC.

J is TRBJ1-3 and V is TRBV28; D not resolved. Trimming left V 10 bases short and J 2 bases short, with 12 bases between. The CDR3 contains 13 residues. Germline loops: CDR1 MDHEN, CDR2 SYDVKM. CDR3 DNA: TGTGCCACCTTCGCGTCGGCTGGAAACACCATATATTTT. This codes for CATFASAGNTIYF.

The chain links TRBV19 to TRBJ1-5; TRBD1 is a possible D gene (6 bases). The CDR3 has 17 residues. V shed 2 bases and J shed 2 bases, with 16 bases lying between them. Germline CDR1 reads LNHDA; CDR2 reads SQIVND (reference sequence). This CDR3 is CASSIKRGDDGNQPQHF. The CDR3 coding sequence is TGTGCCAGTAGTATAAAGAGGGGGGATGACGGCAATCAGCCCCAGCATTTT.

Turning to this clone: In the same sample, other DNA sequences code for this CDR3. The chain is built from TRBV28 and TRBJ1-5, with TRBD1 matching over 8 bases. The V gene's germline CDR1 is MDHEN and CDR2 SYDVKM. The V gene end was trimmed by 6 bases and the J gene end by 5 bases; junction bases not matched to a gene: 9. CDR3 length: 15 residues. The CDR3 DNA reads TGTGCCAGCAGCCCCGGGACAGGCAGGGATCAGCCCCAGCATTTT. Translating it yields CASSPGTGRDQPQHF.

This chain connects TRBV9 to TRBJ2-7; possibly TRBD2 for D (6 bases). This CDR3 comprises 14 residues. Trimming removed 1 base from V and 1 base from J, with 9 bases in between. Germline CDR1 SGDLS, CDR2 YYNGEE. CDR3 DNA: TGTGCCAGCAGCGTATCGAGCGGGTCCTACGAGCAGTACTTC. This sequence encodes CASSVSSGSYEQYF.

The V gene is TRBV7-9, the J gene TRBJ2-1; D unresolved. CDR1 is SEHNR, CDR2 FQNEAQ, per germline (reference sequence). Trimming took 7 bases from V and 12 from J, leaving 16 bases between them. CDR3 size: 12 residues. CDR3 residues: CASTPDLRVQFF. CDR3 nucleotides: TGTGCCAGCACCCCGGACCTCAGAGTGCAGTTCTTC.

This sequence joins TRBV7-6 and TRBJ1-6; the match to TRBD1 covers 9 bases. This CDR3 is 16 amino acids long. With V trimmed by 3 bases and J by 2 bases, 2 bases remained unmatched. Germline V lookup: CDR1 SGHVS, CDR2 FNYEAQ. The CDR3 nucleotides are TGTGCCAGCAGCTTGGACAGGGGCGCCTATAATTCACCCCTCCACTTT. It codes for CASSLDRGAYNSPLHF.

The chain recombines TRBV18 with TRBJ2-7; D perhaps matches TRBD2 (5 bases). Germline V CDR1 and CDR2: KGHSH, LQKENI. There are 14 residues in the CDR3. Trimming pared 5 bases from V and 3 bases from J, leaving 14 bases between. The DNA of the CDR3 is TGTGCCAGCTCAACCCGGACTGGGAACTACGAGCAGTACTTC. This codes for CASSTRTGNYEQYF.

The chain recombines TRBV7-9 with TRBJ1-5, with D hard to call. The ends were cut back, 1 base at V and 4 bases at J, with 11 bases in the middle. Germline lookup yields CDR1 SEHNR and CDR2 FQNEAQ (reference sequence). The CDR3 totals 15 residues. CDR3 nucleotide sequence: TGTGCCAGCAGCTTAGGGAGCTTGGAGAATCAGCCCCAGCATTTT. As protein: CASSLGSLENQPQHF.

This clone appeared once. This chain connects TRBV9 to TRBJ2-3; tentative D call: TRBD2 (6 bases). Germline CDR1 SGDLS, CDR2 YYNGEE. There are 14 residues in the CDR3. V was cut by 7 bases and J by 5 bases, with 17 bases left in between. CDR3 sequence: CASASRRDEDTQYF. The DNA of the CDR3 is TGTGCCAGCGCATCCCGGAGGGACGAAGATACGCAGTATTTT.